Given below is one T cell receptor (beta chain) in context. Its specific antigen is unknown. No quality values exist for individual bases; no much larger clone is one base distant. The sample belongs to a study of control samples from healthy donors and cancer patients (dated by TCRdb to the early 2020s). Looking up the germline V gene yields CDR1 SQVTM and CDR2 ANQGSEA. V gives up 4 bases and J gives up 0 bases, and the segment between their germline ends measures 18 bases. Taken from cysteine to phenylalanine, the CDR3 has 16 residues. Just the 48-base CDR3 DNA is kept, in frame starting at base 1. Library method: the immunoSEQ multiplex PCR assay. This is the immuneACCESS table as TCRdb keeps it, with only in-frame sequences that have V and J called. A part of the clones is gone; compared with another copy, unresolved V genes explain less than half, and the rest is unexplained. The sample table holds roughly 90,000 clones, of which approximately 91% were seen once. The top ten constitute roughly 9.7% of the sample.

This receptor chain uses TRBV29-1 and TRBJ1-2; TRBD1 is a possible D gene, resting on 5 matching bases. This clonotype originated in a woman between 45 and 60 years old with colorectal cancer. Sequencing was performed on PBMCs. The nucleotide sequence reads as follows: TGCAGCGTTGCCAGGGCCCCCATAGTTACTAACTATGGCTACACCTTC. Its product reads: CSVARAPIVTNYGYTF.